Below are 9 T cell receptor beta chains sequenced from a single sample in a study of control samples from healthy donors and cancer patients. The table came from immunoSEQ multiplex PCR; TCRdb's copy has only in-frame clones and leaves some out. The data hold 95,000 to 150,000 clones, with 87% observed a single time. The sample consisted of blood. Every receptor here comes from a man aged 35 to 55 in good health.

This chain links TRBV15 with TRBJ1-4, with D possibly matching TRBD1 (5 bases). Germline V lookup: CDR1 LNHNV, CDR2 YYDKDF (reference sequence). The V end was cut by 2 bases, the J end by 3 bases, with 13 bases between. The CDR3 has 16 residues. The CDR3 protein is CATSRQGPDSNEKLFF. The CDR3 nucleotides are TGTGCCACCAGCAGACAGGGCCCTGACTCTAATGAAAAACTGTTTTTT.

CDR3 region: CASSDPGLAAYEQYF. The CDR3 DNA reads as TGCGCCAGCAGTGACCCGGGACTAGCGGCCTACGAGCAGTACTTC. The chain uses TRBV10-1 and TRBJ2-7, with TRBD2 matching over 11 bases. J lost 2 bases, V lost 3 bases, and 3 bases had no gene match. CDR3 length: 15 residues. Germline values: CDR1 WNHNN, CDR2 SYGVQD (reference sequence).

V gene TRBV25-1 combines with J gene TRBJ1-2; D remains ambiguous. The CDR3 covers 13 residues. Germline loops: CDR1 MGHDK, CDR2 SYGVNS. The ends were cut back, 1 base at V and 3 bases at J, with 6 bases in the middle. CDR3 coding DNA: TGTGCCAGCAGTGAATCCGGCTACTATGGCTACACCTTC. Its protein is CASSESGYYGYTF.

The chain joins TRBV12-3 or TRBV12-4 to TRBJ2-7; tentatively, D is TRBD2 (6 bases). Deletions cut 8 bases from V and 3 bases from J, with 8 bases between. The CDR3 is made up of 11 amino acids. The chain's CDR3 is CASGGFYEQYF. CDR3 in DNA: TGTGCCAGCGGAGGGTTCTACGAGCAGTACTTC.

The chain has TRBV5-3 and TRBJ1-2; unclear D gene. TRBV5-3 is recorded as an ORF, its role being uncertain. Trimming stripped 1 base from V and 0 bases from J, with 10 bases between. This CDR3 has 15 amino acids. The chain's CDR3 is CARSLPGEPNYGYTF. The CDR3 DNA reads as TGTGCCAGAAGCTTGCCAGGAGAACCTAACTATGGCTACACCTTC.

CDR3 residues: CASSPAGGTGELFF. The CDR3 nucleotides read TGCGCCAGCAGCCCAGCGGGGGGGACGGGGGAGCTGTTTTTT. This chain joins TRBV5-1 and TRBJ2-2; 10 bases agree with TRBD2. Trimming at V came to 4 bases and at J to 8 bases, leaving 5 bases not matched to a gene. Germline CDR1 is SGHRS and CDR2 is YFSETQ. CDR3 length: 14 amino acids.

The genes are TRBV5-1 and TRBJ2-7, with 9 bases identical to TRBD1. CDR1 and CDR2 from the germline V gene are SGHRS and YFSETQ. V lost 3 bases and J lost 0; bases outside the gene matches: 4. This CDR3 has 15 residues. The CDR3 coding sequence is TGCGCCAGCAGCTCCCCGGACAGGGGCTCCTACGAGCAGTACTTC. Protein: CASSSPDRGSYEQYF.

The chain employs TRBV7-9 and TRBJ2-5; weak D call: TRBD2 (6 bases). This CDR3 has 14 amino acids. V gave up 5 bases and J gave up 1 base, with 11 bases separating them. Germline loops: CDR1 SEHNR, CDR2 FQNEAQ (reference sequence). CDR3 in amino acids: CASSPGGAQETQYF. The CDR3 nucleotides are TGTGCCAGCAGCCCCGGAGGGGCCCAAGAGACCCAGTACTTC.

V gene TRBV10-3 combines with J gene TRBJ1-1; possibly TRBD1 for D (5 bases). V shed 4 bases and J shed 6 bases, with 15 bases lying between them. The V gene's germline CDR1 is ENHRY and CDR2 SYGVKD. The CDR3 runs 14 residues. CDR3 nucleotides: TGTGCCATCAGTGGAAAGGCGGGGGGGGCTGAAGCTTTCTTT. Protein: CAISGKAGGAEAFF.